The 10 T cell receptor beta chains below come from one sample, sequenced in a study of blood T cell repertoires in COVID-19. The table came from immunoSEQ multiplex PCR; TCRdb's copy has only in-frame clones and leaves some out. Found here are almost 200,000 clones, roughly 90% of them singletons; the top ten hold 0.6% to 1%. The sequenced sample was peripheral blood. The receptors here all came from a woman in her 70s with acute or convalescent COVID-19.

V usage is TRBV2 and J usage is TRBJ2-1; TRBD2 might be the D (6 bases). V lost 6 bases and J 3 bases, leaving 9 bases between the germline ends. Germline V CDR1 and CDR2: SNHLY, FYNNEI. The CDR3 loop spans 13 amino acids. The CDR3 coding sequence is TGTGCCAGCAGGGGGGGAGACTACAATGAGCAGTTCTTC. Its protein is CASRGGDYNEQFF.

This clone has just a few counts. The genes are TRBV5-1 and TRBJ1-6; 10 nucleotides match TRBD1. Germline CDR1 is SGHRS and CDR2 is YFSETQ. The CDR3 runs 15 residues. J gave up 14 bases and V 4 bases, and 12 bases lay outside the gene matches. The CDR3 bases are TGCGCCAGCAGCCCGGGAGGTGGGACAGGGGTTACCCTCCACTTT. Translating it yields CASSPGGGTGVTLHF.

The chain is built from TRBV12-2 and TRBJ1-5; TRBD1, as called in the table, went unchecked against the DNA. TRBV12-2 is listed as a pseudogene. The CDR3 runs 15 residues. As DNA, the CDR3 is TGTGCAAGTCGCTTTTCTGACAGGGCCAATCAGCCCCAGCATTTT. Its protein is CASRFSDRANQPQHF.

This clone has only one observation. V is TRBV5-4 and J is TRBJ2-1; 9 bases fit TRBD2. The CDR3 sequence is 16 residues long. Trimming took 7 bases from V and 10 from J; bases not matched to a gene: 18. Germline values: CDR1 SGHNT, CDR2 YYREEE (reference sequence). The CDR3 nucleotides read TGTGCCAGCGCCCCTTTACCAAGCGGGGGGAGCGGGGAGCAGTTCTTC. It is translated as CASAPLPSGGSGEQFF.

This clone was picked up a small number of times. The CDR3 reads CASSSGSTGTGNTIYF. The CDR3 coding sequence is TGCGCCAGCAGCTCGGGGTCGACAGGGACTGGAAACACCATATATTTT. The chain carries TRBV5-1 and TRBJ1-3; 7 nucleotides align to TRBD1. V trimming: 3 bases; J trimming: 2 bases; junction bases outside the gene matches: 8. Germline CDR1 and CDR2: SGHRS and YFSETQ. This CDR3 is built from 16 residues.

The V and J genes are TRBV9 and TRBJ1-2, with D hard to call. This CDR3 has 14 amino acids. Germline V CDR1 and CDR2: SGDLS, YYNGEE. V was trimmed by 4 bases and J by 7 bases, leaving 17 bases between them. The CDR3 DNA reads TGTGCCAGCAGCTTAAGGTCGGGAGGGTCTGGCTACACCTTC. Translated, it gives CASSLRSGGSGYTF.

Concerning this clone: Distinct nucleotide sequences in the sample also encode this CDR3. This chain uses TRBV5-1 with TRBJ1-1; 10 positions match TRBD1. Germline CDR1 reads SGHRS; CDR2 reads YFSETQ. The J segment lost 8 bases and the V segment lost 4 bases, leaving 2 bases of the junction unmatched. CDR3 size: 12 residues. The CDR3 DNA is TGCGCCAGCAGCCGACAGGGGGCCGAAGCTTTCTTT. It translates to CASSRQGAEAFF.

The chain recombines TRBV5-4 with TRBJ1-3, with a weak D call TRBD1 (5 bases). Trimming left V 5 bases short and J 0 bases short, with 12 bases between. Germline V gene sequence: CDR1 SGHNT, CDR2 YYREEE (reference sequence). There are 15 residues in the CDR3. The CDR3 reads CASSDTGGSGNTIYF. CDR3 DNA sequence: TGTGCCAGCAGTGATACCGGGGGCTCTGGAAACACCATATATTTT. The full variable domain, in which reference TRBV5-4 and TRBJ1-3 provide the parts outside the CDR3, is ETGVTQSPTHLIKTRGQQVTLRCSSQSGHNTVSWYQQALGQGPQFIFQYYREEENGRGNFPPRFSGLQFPNYSSELNVNALELDDSALYLCASSDTGGSGNTIYFGEGSWLTVV.

V gene TRBV5-5 combines with J gene TRBJ2-5, with 8 nucleotides matching TRBD2. V shed 6 bases, J shed 4 bases, and the junction held 5 bases outside the gene matches. CDR1 is SGHKS, CDR2 YYEKEE, per germline (reference sequence). This CDR3 has 13 residues. This CDR3 is CASNNAGGETQYF. DNA of the CDR3: TGTGCCAGCAACAACGCGGGGGGAGAGACCCAGTACTTC.

The chain uses TRBV6-5 and TRBJ2-7; 12 nucleotides match TRBD2. J gave up 6 bases and V 6 bases, and 9 bases lay outside the gene matches. The V gene's germline CDR1 is MNHEY and CDR2 SVGAGI. The length of the CDR3 is 15 residues. The DNA for the CDR3 is TGTGCCAGCAGCCCAACTAGCGGGAGGCGGGGCGAGCAGTACTTC. This encodes CASSPTSGRRGEQYF.